This T cell receptor beta chain is drawn from a study of PD-1 blockade in classical Hodgkin lymphoma. Remarks on this clone: The antigen remains undetermined.

Method: immunoSEQ multiplex PCR; TCRdb's copy keeps in-frame clones and lacks some. The data show about 89,000 clones, 90% seen once. As to time point: cycle 4 day 1 (C4D1), after 6 weeks of nivolumab. Brentuximab vedotin exposure varied, and every patient relapsed after autologous stem cell transplantation. The CDR3 covers 15 residues. CDR1 is SGHNT and CDR2 is YENEEA in the germline V gene. Trimming left V 1 base short and J 3 bases short, with 11 bases between. Overall study findings and caveats: CD4+ TCR diversity climbed significantly by C4D1, unlike CD8+ TCR diversity. Possible causes of repertoire differences, disease activity or prior therapy, remain undefined.

The chain carries TRBV11-3 and TRBJ2-3, with D hard to call. Sequenced here: peripheral blood mononuclear cells (PBMCs), sampled before the fourth cycle of nivolumab. This clonotype originated in a human donor with classical Hodgkin lymphoma. As DNA, the CDR3 is TGTGCCAGCAGCTTAGGAACCCACAAGACAGATACGCAGTATTTT. This codes for CASSLGTHKTDTQYF. Combining the CDR3 with reference TRBV11-3 and TRBJ2-3 gives the whole variable domain EAGVVQSPRYKIIEKKQPVAFWCNPISGHNTLYWYLQNLGQGPELLIRYENEEAVDDSQLPKDRFSAERLKGVDSTLKIQPAELGDSAVYLCASSLGTHKTDTQYFGPGTRLTVL.